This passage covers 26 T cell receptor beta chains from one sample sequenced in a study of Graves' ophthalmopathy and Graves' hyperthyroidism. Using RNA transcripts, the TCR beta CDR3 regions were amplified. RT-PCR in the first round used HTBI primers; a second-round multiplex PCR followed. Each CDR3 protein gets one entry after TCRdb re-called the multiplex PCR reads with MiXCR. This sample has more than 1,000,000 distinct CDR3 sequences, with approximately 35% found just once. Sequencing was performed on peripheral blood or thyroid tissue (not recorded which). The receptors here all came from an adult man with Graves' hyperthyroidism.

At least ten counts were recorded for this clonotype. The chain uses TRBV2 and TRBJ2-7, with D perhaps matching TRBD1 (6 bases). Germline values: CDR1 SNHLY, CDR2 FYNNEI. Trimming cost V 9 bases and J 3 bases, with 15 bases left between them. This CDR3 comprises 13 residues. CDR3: CASTFGQLYEQYF. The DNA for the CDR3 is TGTGCCAGTACATTCGGACAGCTCTACGAGCAGTACTTC.

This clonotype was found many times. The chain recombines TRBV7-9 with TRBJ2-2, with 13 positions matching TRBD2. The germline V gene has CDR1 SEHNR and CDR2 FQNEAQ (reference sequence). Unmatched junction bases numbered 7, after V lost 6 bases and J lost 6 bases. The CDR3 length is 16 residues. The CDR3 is CASRKWTSGSPGELFF. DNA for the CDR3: TGTGCCAGCAGAAAATGGACTAGCGGGAGTCCCGGGGAGCTGTTTTTT.

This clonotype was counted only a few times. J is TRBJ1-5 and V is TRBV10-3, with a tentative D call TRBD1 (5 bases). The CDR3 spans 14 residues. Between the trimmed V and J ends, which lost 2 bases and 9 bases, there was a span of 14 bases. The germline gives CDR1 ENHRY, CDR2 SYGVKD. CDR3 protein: CAISERTGDGPQHF. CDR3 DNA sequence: TGTGCCATCAGTGAGCGGACGGGGGATGGGCCCCAGCATTTT.

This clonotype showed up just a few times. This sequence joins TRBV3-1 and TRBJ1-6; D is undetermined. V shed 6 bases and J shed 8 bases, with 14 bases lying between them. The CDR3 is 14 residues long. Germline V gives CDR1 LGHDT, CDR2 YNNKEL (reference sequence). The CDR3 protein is CASRPGWRDSPLHF. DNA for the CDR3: TGTGCCAGCAGACCGGGATGGCGGGATTCACCCCTCCACTTT.

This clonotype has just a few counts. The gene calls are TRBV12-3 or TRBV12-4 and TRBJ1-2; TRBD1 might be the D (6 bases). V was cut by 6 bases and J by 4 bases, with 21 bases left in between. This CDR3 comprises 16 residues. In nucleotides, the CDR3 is TGTGCCAGCAGCCCTAGCGTGGGGGGCTCGGGCTATGGCTACACCTTC. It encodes CASSPSVGGSGYGYTF.

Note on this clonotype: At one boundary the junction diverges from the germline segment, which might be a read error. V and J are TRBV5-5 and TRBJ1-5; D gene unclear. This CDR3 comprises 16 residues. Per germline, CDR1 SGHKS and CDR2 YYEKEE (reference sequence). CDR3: CASSFSTALSNQPQQF. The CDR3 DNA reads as TGTGCCAGCAGCTTCAGCACAGCCCTTAGCAATCAGCCCCAGCAATTT.

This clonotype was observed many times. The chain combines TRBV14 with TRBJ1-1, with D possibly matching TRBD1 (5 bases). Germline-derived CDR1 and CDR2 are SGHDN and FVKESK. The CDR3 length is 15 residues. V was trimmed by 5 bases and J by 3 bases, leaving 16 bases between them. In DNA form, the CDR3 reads TGTGCCAGCAGCTCCCTTGGCGGGGACCACACTGAAGCTTTCTTT. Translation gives CASSSLGGDHTEAFF. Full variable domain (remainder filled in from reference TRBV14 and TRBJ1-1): EAGVTQFPSHSVIEKGQTVTLRCDPISGHDNLYWYRRVMGKEIKFLLHFVKESKQDESGMPNNRFLAERTGGTYSTLKVQPAELEDSGVYFCASSSLGGDHTEAFFGQGTRLTVV.

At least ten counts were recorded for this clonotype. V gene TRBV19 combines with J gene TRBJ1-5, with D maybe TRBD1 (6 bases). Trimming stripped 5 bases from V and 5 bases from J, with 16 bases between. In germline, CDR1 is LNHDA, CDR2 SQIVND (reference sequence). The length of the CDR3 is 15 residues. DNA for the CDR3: TGTGCCAGTAGTGGTCACTCAGGGGTGGATCAGCCCCAGCATTTT. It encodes CASSGHSGVDQPQHF.

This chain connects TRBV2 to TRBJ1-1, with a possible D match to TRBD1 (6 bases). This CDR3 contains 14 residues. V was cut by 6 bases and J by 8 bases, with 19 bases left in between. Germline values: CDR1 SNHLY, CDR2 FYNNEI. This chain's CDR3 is CASSVRMRRGEAFF. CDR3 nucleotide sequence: TGTGCCAGCAGCGTTCGGATGAGGAGGGGGGAAGCTTTCTTT.

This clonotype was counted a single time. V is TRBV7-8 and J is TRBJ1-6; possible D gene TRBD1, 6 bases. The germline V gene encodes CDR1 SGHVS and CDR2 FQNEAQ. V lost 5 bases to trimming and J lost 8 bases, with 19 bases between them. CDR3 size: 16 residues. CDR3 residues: CASSLRGGDTYSPLHF. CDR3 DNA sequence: TGTGCCAGCAGCCTACGCGGTGGGGACACCTATTCACCCCTCCACTTT.

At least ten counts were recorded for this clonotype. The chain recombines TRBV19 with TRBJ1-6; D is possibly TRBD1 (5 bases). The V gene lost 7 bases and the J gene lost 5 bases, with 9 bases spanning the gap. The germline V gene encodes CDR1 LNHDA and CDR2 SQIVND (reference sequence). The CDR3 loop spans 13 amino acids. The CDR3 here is CASNLQDNSPLHF. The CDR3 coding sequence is TGTGCCAGTAATCTACAGGATAATTCACCCCTCCACTTT.

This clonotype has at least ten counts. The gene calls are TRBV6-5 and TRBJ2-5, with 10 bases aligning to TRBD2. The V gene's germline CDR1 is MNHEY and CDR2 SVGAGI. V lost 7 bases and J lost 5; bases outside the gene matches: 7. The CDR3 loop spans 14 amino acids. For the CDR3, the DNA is TGTGCCAGCACCCCAGCGGGAGGGGGGGAGACCCAGTACTTC. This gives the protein CASTPAGGGETQYF.

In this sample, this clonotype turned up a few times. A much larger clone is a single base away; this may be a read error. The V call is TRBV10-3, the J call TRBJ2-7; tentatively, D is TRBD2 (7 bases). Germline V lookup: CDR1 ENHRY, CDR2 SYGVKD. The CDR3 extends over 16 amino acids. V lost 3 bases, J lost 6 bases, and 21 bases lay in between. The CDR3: CAISDQLGGLGGEQYF. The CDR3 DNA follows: TGTGCCATCAGTGATCAACTGGGGGGGCTAGGAGGCGAGCAGTACTTC.

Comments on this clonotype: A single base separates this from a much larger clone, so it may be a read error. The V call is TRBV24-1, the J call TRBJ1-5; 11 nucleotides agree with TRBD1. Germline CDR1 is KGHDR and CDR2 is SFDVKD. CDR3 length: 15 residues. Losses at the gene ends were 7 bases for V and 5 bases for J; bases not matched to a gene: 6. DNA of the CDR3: TGTGCCACCAGCCTAGGACAGGGGGCGCATCAGCCCCAGCATTTT. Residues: CATSLGQGAHQPQHF.

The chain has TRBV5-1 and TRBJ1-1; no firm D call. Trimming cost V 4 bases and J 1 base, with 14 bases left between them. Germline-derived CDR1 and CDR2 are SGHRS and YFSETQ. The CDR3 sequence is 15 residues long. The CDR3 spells CASSPATTRNTEAFF. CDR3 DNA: TGCGCCAGCAGCCCGGCGACTACTCGGAACACTGAAGCTTTCTTT. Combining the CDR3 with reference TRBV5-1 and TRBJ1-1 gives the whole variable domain KAGVTQTPRYLIKTRGQQVTLSCSPISGHRSVSWYQQTPGQGLQFLFEYFSETQRNKGNFPGRFSGRQFSNSRSEMNVSTLELGDSALYLCASSPATTRNTEAFFGQGTRLTVV.

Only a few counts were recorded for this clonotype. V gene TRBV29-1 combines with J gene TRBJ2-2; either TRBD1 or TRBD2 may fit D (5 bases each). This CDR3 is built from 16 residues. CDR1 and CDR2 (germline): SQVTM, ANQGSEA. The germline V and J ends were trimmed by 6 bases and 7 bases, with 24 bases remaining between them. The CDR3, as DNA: TGCAGCGTAATCCCAGCCGGGACGGAAGATCACGGGGAGCTGTTTTTT. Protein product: CSVIPAGTEDHGELFF.

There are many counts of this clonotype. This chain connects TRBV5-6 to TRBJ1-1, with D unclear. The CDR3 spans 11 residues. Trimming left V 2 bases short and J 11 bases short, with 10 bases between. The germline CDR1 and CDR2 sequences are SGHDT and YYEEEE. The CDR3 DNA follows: TGTGCCAGCAGCTTAAGTGGGTACGCTTTCTTT. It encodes CASSLSGYAFF.

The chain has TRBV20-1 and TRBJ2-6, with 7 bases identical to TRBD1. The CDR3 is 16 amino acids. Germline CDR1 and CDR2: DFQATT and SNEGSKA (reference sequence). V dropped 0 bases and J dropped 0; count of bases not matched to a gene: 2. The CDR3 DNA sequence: TGCAGTGCTAGAGATCGACAGGGCTCTGGGGCCAACGTCCTGACTTTC. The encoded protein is CSARDRQGSGANVLTF.

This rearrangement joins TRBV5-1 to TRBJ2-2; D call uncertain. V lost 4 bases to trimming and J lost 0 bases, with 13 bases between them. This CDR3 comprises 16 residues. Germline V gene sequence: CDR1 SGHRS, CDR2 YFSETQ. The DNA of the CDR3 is TGCGCCAGCAGCCAAAAGGCAGCCGCGAACACCGGGGAGCTGTTTTTT. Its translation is CASSQKAAANTGELFF.

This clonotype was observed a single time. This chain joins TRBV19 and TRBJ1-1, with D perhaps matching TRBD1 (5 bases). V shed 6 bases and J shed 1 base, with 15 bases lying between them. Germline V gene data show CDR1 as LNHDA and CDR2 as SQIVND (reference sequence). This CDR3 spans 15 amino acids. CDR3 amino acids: CASRVGPGANTEAFF. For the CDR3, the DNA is TGTGCCAGTAGGGTTGGTCCCGGGGCGAACACTGAAGCTTTCTTT.

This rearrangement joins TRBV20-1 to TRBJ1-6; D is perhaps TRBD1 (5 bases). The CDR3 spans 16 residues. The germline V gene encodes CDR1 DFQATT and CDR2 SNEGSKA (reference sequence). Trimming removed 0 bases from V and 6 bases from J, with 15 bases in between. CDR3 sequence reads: CSARDLVRAFNSPLHF. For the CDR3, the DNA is TGCAGTGCTAGAGATCTGGTCAGGGCTTTTAATTCACCCCTCCACTTT.

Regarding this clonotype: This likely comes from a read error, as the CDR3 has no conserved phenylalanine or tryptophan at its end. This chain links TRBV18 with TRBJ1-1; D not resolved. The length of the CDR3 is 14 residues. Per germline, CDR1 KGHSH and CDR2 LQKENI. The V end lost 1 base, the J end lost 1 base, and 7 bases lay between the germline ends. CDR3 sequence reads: CASSPRMGNTEAFL. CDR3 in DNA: TGTGCCAGCTCACCACGAATGGGGAACACTGAAGCTTTCCTT.

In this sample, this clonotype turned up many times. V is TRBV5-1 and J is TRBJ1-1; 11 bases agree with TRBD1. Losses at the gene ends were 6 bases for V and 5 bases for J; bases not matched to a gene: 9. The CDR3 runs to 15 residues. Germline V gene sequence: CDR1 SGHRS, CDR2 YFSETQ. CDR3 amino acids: CASTTSGTGGTEAFF. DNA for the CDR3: TGCGCCAGCACCACATCCGGGACAGGGGGGACTGAAGCTTTCTTT.

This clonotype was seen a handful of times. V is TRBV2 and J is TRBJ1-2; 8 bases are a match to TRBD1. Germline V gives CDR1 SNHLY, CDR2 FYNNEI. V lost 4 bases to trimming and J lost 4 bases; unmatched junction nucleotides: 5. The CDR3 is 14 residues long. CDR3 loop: CASSGTGGPYGYTF. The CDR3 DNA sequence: TGTGCCAGCAGTGGTACAGGGGGTCCCTATGGCTACACCTTC.

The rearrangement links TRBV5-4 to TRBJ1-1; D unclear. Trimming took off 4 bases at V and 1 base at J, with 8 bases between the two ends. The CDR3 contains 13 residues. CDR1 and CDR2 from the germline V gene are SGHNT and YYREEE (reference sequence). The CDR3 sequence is CASSGMGNTEAFF. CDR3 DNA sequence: TGTGCCAGCAGCGGGATGGGGAACACTGAAGCTTTCTTT.

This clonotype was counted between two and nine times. CDR3: CASSQAMYPADRHNGYTF. The CDR3 DNA sequence: TGTGCCAGCAGCCAAGCAATGTATCCGGCGGATAGACATAATGGCTACACCTTC. The chain recombines TRBV14 with TRBJ1-2; D is unclear. V was trimmed by 1 base and J by 6 bases, leaving 24 bases between them. The V gene's germline CDR1 is SGHDN and CDR2 FVKESK. The CDR3 sequence is 18 residues long.